This TCR beta chain was recorded in a study of cytomegalovirus exposure and HLA in healthy donors. 13 Jbeta primers and 60 Vbeta primers were used for the PCR. TCRdb keeps only in-frame clones here, not all; method: immunoSEQ multiplex PCR. Of over 60,000 clones in the sample, roughly four fifths were seen once. Between the trimmed V and J ends, which lost 3 bases and 4 bases, there was a span of 10 bases. This CDR3 is 13 amino acids long. Per the germline V gene, CDR1 is MRHNA and CDR2 is SNTAGT. The material sequenced was PBMCs. The TCR originated in a man aged 65 to 85 in good health and CMV-seronegative. V usage is TRBV6-4 and J usage is TRBJ2-7; D might be TRBD1 (5 bases). In DNA, the CDR3 is TGTGCCAGCAGTGAAGAAAGGGGTTACGAGCAGTACTTC. Its protein product is CASSEERGYEQYF.